Following are 21 T cell receptor beta chains from one sample sequenced in a study of blood T cells in healthy people across ages. A second PCR of 7 to 11 cycles used a sample-barcoded 5' primer and a J-beta primer mix. TCRdb processed the 5' RACE reads anew with MiXCR; each CDR3 protein has one entry. The sample has 1.5 million to 2 million distinct CDR3 sequences; roughly 30% are singletons. Material for sequencing was blood. The source is a woman aged 25 to 39 in good health.

This clonotype was counted only a few times. The J gene is TRBJ2-7, the V gene TRBV30; D may be TRBD1 (5 bases). The CDR3 totals 16 residues. Germline V gene lookup returns CDR1 GTSNPN and CDR2 SVGIG (reference sequence). V was shortened by 3 bases and J by 2 bases, with 20 bases between the two germline ends. Written as DNA, the CDR3 is TGTGCCTGGAGCGCAGGGTTAGGGGTAGGGACCTACGAGCAGTACTTC. Protein sequence: CAWSAGLGVGTYEQYF.

V is TRBV12-3 or TRBV12-4 and J is TRBJ1-1, with 10 positions matching TRBD1. V lost 6 bases and J lost 4; bases outside the gene matches: 5. The CDR3 consists of 14 residues. The CDR3 loop is CASRGQGRGTEAFF. Written as DNA, the CDR3 is TGTGCCAGCAGGGGACAGGGGCGAGGCACTGAAGCTTTCTTT.

In this sample, this clonotype turned up a few times. The germline gene is not matched at one end of the junction; a read error may be the cause. The genes are TRBV7-6 and TRBJ2-3, with D perhaps matching TRBD2 (6 bases). Germline CDR1 reads SGHVS; CDR2 reads FNYEAQ. There are 16 residues in the CDR3. Here the CDR3 DNA reads TGTGTCAGCAGCTTAAACCCCGCGGGGTTCACAGATACGCAGTATTTT. Its translation is CVSSLNPAGFTDTQYF.

This chain links TRBV29-1 with TRBJ2-3; D remains unclear. The CDR3 runs to 15 residues. The V gene's germline CDR1 is SQVTM and CDR2 ANQGSEA. Trimming removed 5 bases from V and 2 bases from J, with 17 bases in between. For the CDR3, the DNA is TGCAGCGTTAATGCCATATTAGTAACCACAGATACGCAGTATTTT. Translating gives CSVNAILVTTDTQYF.

In this sample, this clonotype turned up a few times. The rearrangement uses TRBV27 and TRBJ2-1; D gene ambiguous. The CDR3 is 16 amino acids. Looked up from germline, CDR1 is MNHEY and CDR2 is SMNVEV (reference sequence). The V end was cut by 6 bases, the J end by 0 bases, with 15 bases between. As DNA, the CDR3 is TGTGCCAGCAGGGCCGGACCCAGGAGCTCCTACAATGAGCAGTTCTTC. Its translation is CASRAGPRSSYNEQFF.

There are a few counts of this clonotype. The rearrangement uses TRBV5-1 and TRBJ2-3; 8 nucleotides agree with TRBD2. V lost 2 bases and J lost 0; bases outside the gene matches: 5. The CDR3 runs 16 residues. Germline values: CDR1 SGHRS, CDR2 YFSETQ. CDR3 loop: CASSFGLAVSTDTQYF. CDR3 sequence (DNA): TGCGCCAGCAGCTTTGGACTAGCTGTTAGCACAGATACGCAGTATTTT.

The V and J genes are TRBV25-1 and TRBJ2-4, with 11 bases that match TRBD2. The CDR3 sequence is 17 residues long. The V gene's germline CDR1 is MGHDK and CDR2 SYGVNS. The V segment lost 1 base and the J segment 9 bases; nucleotides outside the gene matches: 11. CDR3 in DNA: TGTGCCAGCAGTGAATCGAGGCTAGCGGGGGGCCTATCCATTCAGTACTTC. Protein: CASSESRLAGGLSIQYF. The full variable domain, its missing parts supplied by reference TRBV25-1 and TRBJ2-4, is EADIYQTPRYLVIGTGKKITLECSQTMGHDKMYWYQQDPGMELHLIHYSYGVNSTEKGDLSSESTVSRIRTEHFPLTLESARPSHTSQYLCASSESRLAGGLSIQYFGAGTRLSVL.

This clonotype came up a few times. The chain carries TRBV5-5 and TRBJ2-1; D could derive from TRBD1 or TRBD2 (5 bases each). The ends were cut back, 4 bases at V and 8 bases at J, with 16 bases in the middle. Germline assignment: CDR1 SGHKS and CDR2 YYEKEE (reference sequence). The CDR3 is 14 amino acids. The CDR3 coding sequence is TGTGCCAGCAGCCAGGCCGTGGGACCCTATGAGCAGTTCTTC. Amino acid sequence: CASSQAVGPYEQFF.

The chain combines TRBV10-3 with TRBJ2-7, with 9 bases aligning to TRBD2. Trimming at V came to 2 bases and at J to 5 bases, leaving 7 bases not matched to a gene. The CDR3 has 15 amino acids. In germline, CDR1 is ENHRY, CDR2 SYGVKD. The CDR3 is CAISEGAGGPNEQYF. The DNA of the CDR3 is TGTGCCATCAGTGAGGGGGCGGGGGGGCCAAACGAGCAGTACTTC.

This clonotype was observed a few times. The V and J genes are TRBV7-2 and TRBJ2-3; no firm D call. Germline CDR1 reads SGHTA; CDR2 reads FQGNSA. The CDR3 runs 14 residues. The V gene lost 5 bases and the J gene lost 1 base, with 10 bases spanning the gap. The CDR3, as DNA: TGTGCCAGCAGCCCCCCCCTAGGCACAGATACGCAGTATTTT. This codes for CASSPPLGTDTQYF.

This clonotype was seen a few times. The chain links TRBV29-1 to TRBJ2-2; TRBD1 or TRBD2 may be the D gene (5 bases each). The CDR3 length is 19 residues. Germline assignment: CDR1 SQVTM and CDR2 ANQGSEA. V gave up 8 bases and J gave up 6 bases, with 34 bases separating them. The CDR3 DNA is TGCAGCCCCCCTCGGGGCCGCAAGGGAAGTACTTGTCCGTCCGGGGAGCTGTTTTTT. This codes for CSPPRGRKGSTCPSGELFF.

In nucleotides, the CDR3 is TGTGCCAGCAGCTTCTTTCCCCCGGCACTAGACAGGCCGACAGATACGCAGTATTTT. Translating it yields CASSFFPPALDRPTDTQYF. The chain has TRBV7-2 and TRBJ2-3; perhaps TRBD1 as D (6 bases). Germline assignment: CDR1 SGHTA and CDR2 FQGNSA. Trimming removed 3 bases at V and 3 bases at J, with 25 bases between. This CDR3 spans 19 amino acids.

This clonotype was seen many times. The V gene is TRBV29-1, the J gene TRBJ2-7; 8 nucleotides match TRBD1. Germline CDR1 SQVTM, CDR2 ANQGSEA. CDR3 size: 14 residues. V lost 1 base and J lost 3; bases outside the gene matches: 5. CDR3 DNA: TGCAGCGTTGAAGGAGGACAGGGTGGCTACGAGCAGTACTTC. The encoded protein is CSVEGGQGGYEQYF.

This clonotype came up many times. The gene calls are TRBV6-2 or TRBV6-3 and TRBJ2-5; the D is unclear. Trimming shortened V by 2 bases and J by 5 bases, and 12 bases separated the two germline ends. The germline gives CDR1 MNHEY, CDR2 SVGEGT. There are 14 residues in the CDR3. The CDR3 region has the DNA TGTGCCAGCAGTTACGCCTACGGCGAGGAGACCCAGTACTTC. The encoded protein is CASSYAYGEETQYF.

In its sample, this clonotype was seen many times. The chain employs TRBV6-2 or TRBV6-3 and TRBJ2-1; TRBD2 aligns across 7 bases. With V trimmed by 3 bases and J by 10 bases, 12 bases remained unmatched. CDR1 is MNHEY and CDR2 is SVGEGT in the germline V gene. The CDR3 contains 15 residues. CDR3 sequence (DNA): TGTGCCAGCAGTTATCTCGGGCGGGAGTTTGACGAGCAGTTCTTC. Its protein is CASSYLGREFDEQFF.

This clonotype has just a few counts. J is TRBJ2-5 and V is TRBV4-1; TRBD2 matches 7 bases. The CDR3 spans 17 residues. Trimming cost V 1 base and J 1 base; bases outside gene matches: 9. Germline loops: CDR1 MGHRA, CDR2 YSYEKL. This CDR3 is CASSQVVRSSGQETQYF. CDR3 in DNA: TGCGCCAGCAGCCAAGTAGTCCGTTCTAGCGGCCAAGAGACCCAGTACTTC.

This clonotype was counted ten times or more. The chain carries TRBV7-2 and TRBJ2-7, with 7 bases that match TRBD2. After removal of 7 bases from V and 3 bases from J, the junction contained 6 bases not matched to a gene. Germline V CDR1 and CDR2: SGHTA, FQGNSA. The CDR3 is 13 amino acids. The CDR3 loop reads CASTRGEFYEQYF. Here the CDR3 DNA reads TGTGCCAGCACCCGGGGGGAGTTCTACGAGCAGTACTTC.

This clonotype appeared a few times. The chain combines TRBV3-1 with TRBJ1-6; D remains unclear. The V end was cut by 1 base, the J end by 9 bases, with 10 bases between. The CDR3 spans 14 residues. Per the germline V gene, CDR1 is LGHDT and CDR2 is YNNKEL (reference sequence). The CDR3 loop is CASSQAQAASPLHF. For the CDR3, the DNA is TGTGCCAGCAGCCAAGCCCAGGCCGCTTCACCCCTCCACTTT.

The V and J genes are TRBV28 and TRBJ1-2; D is ambiguous. The CDR3 has 12 residues. CDR1 is MDHEN, CDR2 SYDVKM, per germline. The V end lost 5 bases, the J end lost 1 base, and 5 bases lay between the germline ends. CDR3 DNA sequence: TGTGCCAGCAGTGGGCTTAACTATGGCTACACCTTC. Protein sequence: CASSGLNYGYTF.

This clonotype was picked up a small number of times. The chain joins TRBV15 to TRBJ2-3; the D call may be TRBD1 or TRBD2 (5 bases each). Per the germline V gene, CDR1 is LNHNV and CDR2 is YYDKDF (reference sequence). V lost 8 bases, J lost 1 base, and 10 bases lay in between. CDR3 length: 13 amino acids. The CDR3 protein is CATLSGRTDTQYF. CDR3 sequence (DNA): TGTGCCACCCTCTCGGGACGCACAGATACGCAGTATTTT.

Remarks on this clonotype: One junction end does not reproduce the germline sequence, and a read error may be involved. The J gene is TRBJ2-2, the V gene TRBV20-1; possibly TRBD1 for D (5 bases). This CDR3 is 13 amino acids long. The germline V gene has CDR1 DFQATT and CDR2 SNEGSKA (reference sequence). The CDR3, as DNA: TGCAGTGGGAAGACAGCGAACACTGGGGAGCTGTTTTTT. Its protein is CSGKTANTGELFF.